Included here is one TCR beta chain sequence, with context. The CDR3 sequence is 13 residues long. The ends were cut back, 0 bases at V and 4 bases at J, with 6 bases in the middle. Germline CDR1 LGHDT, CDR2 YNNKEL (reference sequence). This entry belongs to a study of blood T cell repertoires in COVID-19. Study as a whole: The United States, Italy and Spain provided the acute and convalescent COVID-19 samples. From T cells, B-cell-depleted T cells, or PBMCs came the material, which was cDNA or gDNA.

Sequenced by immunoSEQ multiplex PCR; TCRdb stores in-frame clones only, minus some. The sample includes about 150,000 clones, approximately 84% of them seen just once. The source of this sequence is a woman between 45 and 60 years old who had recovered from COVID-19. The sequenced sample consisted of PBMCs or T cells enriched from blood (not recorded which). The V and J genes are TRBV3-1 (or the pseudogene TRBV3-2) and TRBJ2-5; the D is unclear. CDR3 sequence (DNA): TGTGCCAGCAGCCAAGATAGAAGAGAGACCCAGTACTTC. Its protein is CASSQDRRETQYF.